This paragraph reports one T cell receptor beta chain. Its antigen is not identified. The length of the CDR3 is 15 residues. V was trimmed by 3 bases and J by 2 bases, leaving 13 bases between them. Looked up from germline, CDR1 is KGHSH and CDR2 is LQKENI. This sample was included in a study of T cell responses to AZD1222 COVID-19 vaccine. Study-level points and caveats: Among those given AZD1222, only 6 or 7 were seropositive at baseline.

Using immunoSEQ multiplex PCR, the repertoire was profiled, and TCRdb retains in-frame clones only, with some absent. Of 100,000 or so clones in the sample, 86% were seen once. The input for sequencing was peripheral blood, taken on day 0 of AZD1222 vaccination. This TCR was sampled from an adult in good health. The V call is TRBV18, the J call TRBJ1-2; no clear D. The CDR3 DNA reads as TGTGCCAGCTCACCCCAGAACGAACTGAACTATGGCTACACCTTC. Protein sequence: CASSPQNELNYGYTF. Drawing the rest from reference TRBV18 and TRBJ1-2, the complete variable domain is NAGVMQNPRHLVRRRGQEARLRCSPMKGHSHVYWYRQLPEEGLKFMVYLQKENIIDESGMPKERFSAEFPKEGPSILRIQQVVRGDSAAYFCASSPQNELNYGYTFGSGTRLTVV.